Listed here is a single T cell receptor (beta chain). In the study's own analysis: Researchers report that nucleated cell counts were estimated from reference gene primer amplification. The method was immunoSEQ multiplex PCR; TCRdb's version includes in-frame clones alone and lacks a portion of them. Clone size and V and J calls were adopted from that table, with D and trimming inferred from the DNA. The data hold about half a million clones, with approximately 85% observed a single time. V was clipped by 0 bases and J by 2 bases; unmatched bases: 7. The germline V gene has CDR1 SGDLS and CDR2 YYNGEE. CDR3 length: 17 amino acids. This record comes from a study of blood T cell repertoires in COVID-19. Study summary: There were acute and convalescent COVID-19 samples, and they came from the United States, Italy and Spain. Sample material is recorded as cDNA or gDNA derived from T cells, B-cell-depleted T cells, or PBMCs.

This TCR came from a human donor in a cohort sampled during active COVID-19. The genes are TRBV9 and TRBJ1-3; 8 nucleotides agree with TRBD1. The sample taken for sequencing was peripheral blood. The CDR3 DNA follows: TGTGCCAGCAGCGTAGAGGGGCAGGGGGCGGCTGGAAACACCATATATTTT. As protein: CASSVEGQGAAGNTIYF.